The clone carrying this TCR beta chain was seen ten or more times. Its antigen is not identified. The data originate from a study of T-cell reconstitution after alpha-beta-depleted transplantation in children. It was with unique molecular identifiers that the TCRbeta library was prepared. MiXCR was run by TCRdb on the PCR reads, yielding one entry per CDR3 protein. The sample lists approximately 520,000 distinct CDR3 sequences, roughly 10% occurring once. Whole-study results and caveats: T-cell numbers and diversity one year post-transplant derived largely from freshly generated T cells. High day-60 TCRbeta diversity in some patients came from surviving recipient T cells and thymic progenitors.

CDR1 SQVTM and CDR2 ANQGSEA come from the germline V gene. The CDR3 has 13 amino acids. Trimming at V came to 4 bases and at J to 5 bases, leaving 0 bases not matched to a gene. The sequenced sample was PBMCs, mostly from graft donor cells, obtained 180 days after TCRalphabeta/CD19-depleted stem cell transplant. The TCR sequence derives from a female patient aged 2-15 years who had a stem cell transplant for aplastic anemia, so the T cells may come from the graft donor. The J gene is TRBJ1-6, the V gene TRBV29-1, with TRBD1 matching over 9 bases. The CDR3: CSVGDRDNSPLHF. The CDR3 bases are TGCAGCGTTGGGGACAGGGATAATTCACCCCTCCACTTT.